Following are 29 T cell receptor beta chains from one sample sequenced in a study of T cells in Graves' hyperthyroidism and ophthalmopathy. Amplification of TCR beta CDR3 regions used RNA as the template. HTBI primers were employed in a first-round RT-PCR of the TCR CDR3. TCRdb independently ran MiXCR on the multiplex PCR reads; one entry per CDR3 protein. The table records approximately 720,000 distinct CDR3 sequences, roughly a sixth of them present only once. Sequencing input: blood. The source is a woman aged 45-65 years with Graves' hyperthyroidism that later progressed to Graves' ophthalmopathy.

This sequence joins TRBV6-2 or TRBV6-3 and TRBJ2-1; a weak D match, TRBD2 (7 bases). The length of the CDR3 is 15 residues. The germline V and J ends were trimmed by 6 bases and 9 bases, with 21 bases remaining between them. The germline CDR1 and CDR2 sequences are MNHEY and SVGEGT. Here the CDR3 DNA reads TGTGCCAGCAGCCCGGGGGCGGGGGTTGTGGTTGAGCAGTTCTTC. It specifies CASSPGAGVVVEQFF.

This clonotype was counted between two and nine times. The chain is built from TRBV7-2 and TRBJ1-2; D gene ambiguous. The V gene lost 1 base and the J gene lost 3 bases, with 12 bases spanning the gap. The CDR3 extends over 15 amino acids. Germline V lookup: CDR1 SGHTA, CDR2 FQGNSA. The CDR3 protein is CASSLEMGSDYGYTF. The DNA of the CDR3 is TGTGCCAGCAGCTTAGAAATGGGTTCGGACTATGGCTACACCTTC. Based on the CDR3 plus reference TRBV7-2 and TRBJ1-2, the full variable domain is GAGVSQSPSNKVTEKGKDVELRCDPISGHTALYWYRQSLGQGLEFLIYFQGNSAPDKSGLPSDRFSAERTGGSVSTLTIQRTQQEDSAVYLCASSLEMGSDYGYTFGSGTRLTVV.

There are a few counts of this clonotype. The chain couples TRBV12-3 or TRBV12-4 to TRBJ1-2, with unresolved D. The CDR3 has 16 residues. Trimming shortened V by 0 bases and J by 3 bases, and 14 bases separated the two germline ends. The CDR3 DNA is TGTGCCAGCAGTTTAGCGCTTCGGACCCGCTACTATGGCTACACCTTC. Protein sequence: CASSLALRTRYYGYTF.

The rearrangement joins TRBV11-2 to TRBJ2-7; D gene ambiguous. The CDR3 is 14 residues long. The V gene lost 2 bases and the J gene lost 7 bases, with 15 bases spanning the gap. From germline, CDR1 is SGHAT and CDR2 FQNNGV. The CDR3 bases are TGTGCCAGCAGCTTAAAGACTCGGTGGGGTGAGCAGTACTTC. As protein: CASSLKTRWGEQYF.

This clonotype was observed at least ten times. This chain uses TRBV11-2 with TRBJ1-2; D gene uncertain. Germline lookup yields CDR1 SGHAT and CDR2 FQNNGV. V was shortened by 1 base and J by 4 bases, with 7 bases between the two germline ends. This CDR3 region has 13 residues. The CDR3 bases are TGTGCCAGCAGCTTAGGGCGCGGCTATGGCTACACCTTC. Protein product: CASSLGRGYGYTF.

The V and J genes are TRBV19 and TRBJ1-5; D possibly corresponds to TRBD1 (5 bases). V was clipped by 3 bases and J by 7 bases, with 7 bases between them. The CDR3 is made up of 12 amino acids. The V gene's germline CDR1 is LNHDA and CDR2 SQIVND (reference sequence). This chain's CDR3 is CASSIGGQPQHF. The CDR3 DNA is TGTGCCAGTAGTATTGGGGGACAGCCCCAGCATTTT.

The chain couples TRBV20-1 to TRBJ2-5; 10 bases map to TRBD1. Trimming removed 5 bases from V and 5 bases from J; junction bases left unmatched: 5. CDR1 is DFQATT, CDR2 SNEGSKA, per germline (reference sequence). The CDR3 has 13 residues. This CDR3 reads CSAGQGVGETQYF. In DNA, the CDR3 is TGCAGTGCTGGACAGGGGGTTGGTGAGACCCAGTACTTC.

There are a few counts of this clonotype. The V call is TRBV10-1, the J call TRBJ2-1, with 7 bases aligning to TRBD2. V was pared by 0 bases and J by 2 bases, with 7 bases of the junction left unmatched. The V gene's germline CDR1 is WNHNN and CDR2 SYGVQD (reference sequence). CDR3 length equals 17 residues. The CDR3 DNA is TGCGCCAGCAGTGAGTCGTGGAGCGGGACTACCTACAATGAGCAGTTCTTC. This translates into CASSESWSGTTYNEQFF.

The V gene is TRBV20-1, the J gene TRBJ1-6; D is uncertain. V lost 0 bases and J lost 8, with 5 bases in between. The CDR3 is made up of 12 amino acids. Germline V gene sequence: CDR1 DFQATT, CDR2 SNEGSKA (reference sequence). Written as DNA, the CDR3 is TGCAGTGCTAGAGAGGCGTATTCACCCCTCCACTTT. Protein product: CSAREAYSPLHF.

This clonotype was seen repeatedly, ten times or more. The CDR3 loop is CASSLGSGGHTQYF. The CDR3 region has the DNA TGTGCCAGCAGCTTGGGGTCGGGGGGGCATACGCAGTATTTT. This chain connects TRBV7-9 to TRBJ2-3, with 8 bases fitting TRBD2. CDR3 length: 14 residues. The J segment lost 7 bases and the V segment lost 3 bases, leaving 6 bases of the junction unmatched. Per the germline V gene, CDR1 is SEHNR and CDR2 is FQNEAQ (reference sequence).

This clonotype was picked up a small number of times. V and J are TRBV4-2 and TRBJ1-6; D call uncertain. CDR1 is LGHNA, CDR2 YNFKEQ, per germline. CDR3 length: 12 residues. V lost 0 bases and J 14 bases, leaving 8 bases between the germline ends. CDR3 coding DNA: TGTGCCAGCAGCCAAGATTTCAAGTCCCTCCACTTT. This codes for CASSQDFKSLHF.

This clonotype was picked up many times. The chain uses TRBV11-3 and TRBJ2-3; D gene unclear. Trimming shortened V by 5 bases and J by 0 bases, and 9 bases separated the two germline ends. CDR1 and CDR2 from the germline V gene are SGHNT and YENEEA. The CDR3 spans 14 residues. The CDR3 is CASSPSYSTDTQYF. The CDR3 DNA is TGTGCCAGCAGCCCCTCCTATAGCACAGATACGCAGTATTTT.

The table lists this clonotype with a few counts. J is TRBJ2-2 and V is TRBV5-1, with D maybe TRBD2 (6 bases). In germline, CDR1 is SGHRS, CDR2 YFSETQ. V was clipped by 3 bases and J by 6 bases, with 21 bases between them. The CDR3 runs 17 residues. The CDR3 region is CASSWGEGYLRSGELFF. The CDR3 nucleotides are TGCGCCAGCAGCTGGGGGGAAGGATACCTAAGGTCCGGGGAGCTGTTTTTT.

This clonotype was seen more than once but under ten times. V usage is TRBV5-6 and J usage is TRBJ2-2, with 7 bases aligning to TRBD2. The CDR3 is made up of 16 amino acids. The V gene's germline CDR1 is SGHDT and CDR2 YYEEEE. The V segment lost 2 bases and the J segment 7 bases; nucleotides outside the gene matches: 11. CDR3 nucleotide sequence: TGTGCCAGCAGCTTTAATATACGGGGGGTTTACGGGGAGCTGTTTTTT. It specifies CASSFNIRGVYGELFF. The full variable domain, with the rest looked up from reference TRBV5-6 and TRBJ2-2, is DAGVTQSPTHLIKTRGQQVTLRCSPKSGHDTVSWYQQALGQGPQFIFQYYEEEERQRGNFPDRFSGHQFPNYSSELNVNALLLGDSALYLCASSFNIRGVYGELFFGEGSRLTVL.

This clonotype was detected ten times or more. The chain uses TRBV12-3 or TRBV12-4 and TRBJ1-2, with D perhaps matching TRBD1 (6 bases). The CDR3 is made up of 17 amino acids. Trimming stripped 4 bases from V and 1 base from J, with 19 bases between. DNA for the CDR3: TGTGCCAGCAGTTCCATGGGGGGCCGGATCATTAACTATGGCTACACCTTC. Protein product: CASSSMGGRIINYGYTF.

The genes are TRBV14 and TRBJ1-2, with D maybe TRBD1 (6 bases). CDR1 and CDR2 (germline): SGHDN, FVKESK. The CDR3 runs 18 residues. The V gene lost 1 base and the J gene lost 5 bases, with 23 bases spanning the gap. The CDR3 reads CASSQAPWEEGVEYGYTF. The CDR3 DNA is TGTGCCAGCAGCCAAGCCCCCTGGGAGGAGGGGGTAGAGTATGGCTACACCTTC.

This clonotype was seen only once. The chain carries TRBV6-1 and TRBJ1-4; tentatively, D is TRBD1 (5 bases). The ends were cut back, 6 bases at V and 3 bases at J, with 35 bases in the middle. The CDR3 totals 22 residues. CDR1 is MNHNS, CDR2 SASEGT, per germline. As DNA, the CDR3 is TGTGCCAGCAGGACTCTACCGCCGGGGGGGACCGCAAAGTGGGGAGCTAATGAAAAACTGTTTTTT. This translates into CASRTLPPGGTAKWGANEKLFF.

The chain recombines TRBV30 with TRBJ1-3; weak D call: TRBD1 (6 bases). Germline CDR1 is GTSNPN and CDR2 is SVGIG (reference sequence). The V end lost 4 bases, the J end lost 0 bases, and 16 bases lay between the germline ends. The CDR3 has 16 amino acids. The CDR3 region is CAWNRMGTLSGNTIYF. The DNA for the CDR3 is TGTGCCTGGAATAGGATGGGGACACTCTCTGGAAACACCATATATTTT.

This clonotype was counted between two and nine times. The CDR3 loop is CSAGGQGAFTEAFF. CDR3 DNA: TGCAGTGCTGGGGGACAGGGGGCTTTCACTGAAGCTTTCTTT. The chain carries TRBV20-1 and TRBJ1-1; 12 bases fit TRBD1. V was clipped by 5 bases and J by 4 bases; unmatched bases: 5. CDR1 is DFQATT, CDR2 SNEGSKA, per germline (reference sequence). The CDR3 runs 14 residues.

A few counts support this clonotype. V is TRBV6-1 and J is TRBJ1-1, with D possibly TRBD1 on 6 matching bases. Trimming left V 6 bases short and J 3 bases short, with 14 bases between. There are 14 residues in the CDR3. CDR1 MNHNS and CDR2 SASEGT come from the germline V gene. The CDR3 region has the DNA TGTGCCAGCAGACAGGGAGTGGAGTACACTGAAGCTTTCTTT. As protein: CASRQGVEYTEAFF.

The V and J genes are TRBV20-1 and TRBJ1-3; 7 bases line up with TRBD1. The CDR3 consists of 14 residues. V lost 4 bases, J lost 4 bases, and 7 bases stayed unmatched. Germline values: CDR1 DFQATT, CDR2 SNEGSKA (reference sequence). DNA for the CDR3: TGCAGTGCTATCAGGGGGAACTTCGGAAACACCATATATTTT. Its translation: CSAIRGNFGNTIYF.

The chain recombines TRBV19 with TRBJ2-2, with 7 bases fitting TRBD1. Per the germline V gene, CDR1 is LNHDA and CDR2 is SQIVND (reference sequence). The CDR3 length is 16 residues. With V trimmed by 10 bases and J by 5 bases, 16 bases remained unmatched. The CDR3 region has the DNA TGTGCCACCTTGCCCTCACGAGGGGGCCGGACCGGGGAGCTGTTTTTT. It yields the protein CATLPSRGGRTGELFF.

The chain uses TRBV18 and TRBJ1-5; 7 bases map to TRBD1. This CDR3 comprises 15 residues. Losses at the gene ends were 3 bases for V and 5 bases for J; bases not matched to a gene: 7. The germline V gene has CDR1 KGHSH and CDR2 LQKENI. Written as DNA, the CDR3 is TGTGCCAGCTCACCCGAAACAGGGGAGGATCAGCCCCAGCATTTT. This codes for CASSPETGEDQPQHF.

As for this clonotype: Mismatch with germline at one junction end may stem from a read error. The V call is TRBV29-1, the J call TRBJ1-1; D may be TRBD1 (6 bases). Germline CDR1 and CDR2: SQVTM and ANQGSEA. The CDR3 loop spans 13 amino acids. CDR3 coding DNA: TGCAGCGTTGATCGAGGGGGGGGCACTGAATCTTTCTTT. Amino acids: CSVDRGGGTESFF.

This clonotype was seen a few times. The chain links TRBV5-1 to TRBJ2-1; TRBD2 matches 8 bases. Germline loops: CDR1 SGHRS, CDR2 YFSETQ. The CDR3 consists of 15 residues. J was trimmed by 9 bases and V by 5 bases; bases with no gene match: 13. Here the CDR3 reads CASRLSPGGTSEQFF. For the CDR3, the DNA is TGCGCCAGCAGGTTGTCGCCGGGGGGGACAAGTGAGCAGTTCTTC.

The rearrangement joins TRBV19 to TRBJ2-1, with 9 positions matching TRBD2. Per the germline V gene, CDR1 is LNHDA and CDR2 is SQIVND (reference sequence). The CDR3 extends over 19 amino acids. J gave up 8 bases and V 2 bases, and 19 bases lay outside the gene matches. The CDR3 DNA reads as TGTGCCAGTAGTATATGGGCTAGCGGGGAGGGACTAATTGGTGATGAGCAGTTCTTC. It encodes CASSIWASGEGLIGDEQFF.

V and J are TRBV20-1 and TRBJ2-5; 8 bases fit TRBD1. The CDR3 is 14 residues long. In germline, CDR1 is DFQATT, CDR2 SNEGSKA (reference sequence). The trim removed 5 bases at V and 0 bases at J, leaving 5 bases unmatched. The DNA for the CDR3 is TGCAGTGCTCCCCTACAGGGGGACCAAGAGACCCAGTACTTC. Protein: CSAPLQGDQETQYF.

This clonotype has ten or more counts. The chain carries TRBV3-1 and TRBJ2-1; D may be TRBD2 (5 bases). This CDR3 comprises 13 residues. Trimming pared 4 bases from V and 5 bases from J, leaving 9 bases between. CDR1 and CDR2 (germline): LGHDT, YNNKEL (reference sequence). CDR3 loop: CASSPLGNNEQFF. CDR3 nucleotide sequence: TGTGCCAGCAGCCCGCTCGGGAACAATGAGCAGTTCTTC.

The gene calls are TRBV29-1 and TRBJ1-1; D not resolved. CDR1 and CDR2 (germline): SQVTM, ANQGSEA. V lost 7 bases, J lost 0 bases, and 9 bases lay in between. The CDR3 contains 12 residues. The CDR3: CSAAHLNTEAFF. The CDR3, as DNA: TGCAGCGCCGCCCACCTGAACACTGAAGCTTTCTTT. Full variable domain (rest looked up from reference TRBV29-1 and TRBJ1-1): SAVISQKPSRDICQRGTSLTIQCQVDSQVTMMFWYRQQPGQSLTLIATANQGSEATYESGFVIDKFPISRPNLTFSTLTVSNMSPEDSSIYLCSAAHLNTEAFFGQGTRLTVV.